This record looks at one T cell receptor (beta chain) sequence and its context. This clone came up a few times. The specificity of this receptor is unknown. The sample holds no much larger clone one base away, and base qualities are not on file. The library was prepared using the immunoSEQ multiplex PCR assay. High-throughput sequencing of the T-cell receptor beta chain was performed on primary melanoma tumor tissue. The published analysis was carried out like this. The repertoire analyses covered TCRB CDR3 sharing between samples and the distribution of insertions and deletions. A gradient-boosted model ranked the predictive value of the T-cell fraction against histopathological variables. Here the immuneACCESS table is served through TCRdb, limited to in-frame sequences with V and J called. Missing clones are a known gap in these copies; in checked studies unresolved V genes cover under half, and the rest lacks a known reason. V and J calls plus clone size are reproduced from that table; the DNA served to infer D and trimming. The sample table lists several thousand clones, approximately 82% of them with a count of one. The ten largest account for approximately 21% of the sample.

The patients had surgically resected primary melanoma that was considered potentially curable but at risk of metastatic recurrence. This entry comes from a study of primary melanoma T cells and metastatic recurrence (dated by TCRdb to 2020 to 2022). Looking at the study overall: The cohort was made up of roughly 180 primary melanomas of stage T2 to T4, with thickness greater than 1 mm. The T-cell fraction measured by TCR beta sequencing was compared against progression-free survival as the clinical outcome. Whether patient outcome could be predicted by T-cell fraction and T-cell repertoire clonality in primary melanoma tumors was the question this study put to the test. Histopathological grading of tumor-infiltrating lymphocytes was compared with the T-cell fraction derived from sequencing.

The germline V gene supplies CDR1 MNHGY and CDR2 SAAAGT. The CDR3 goes from the cysteine to the phenylalanine over 14 residues. Only the CDR3 region is kept as DNA, spanning 42 bases read in frame from base 1. The germline ends are 6 bases apart after V is trimmed by 2 bases and J by 1 base. Here is what the overall study found, with its caveats: Compared with adding any other histopathological variable to tumor thickness, adding T-cell fraction reportedly produced a bigger improvement in progression-free survival prediction. The authors presented an effective T-cell-mediated antitumor response in primary melanoma only as a suggestion and not as a demonstrated mechanism. The tumor T-cell fraction reportedly predicted progression-free survival independently of thickness, ulceration, mitotic rate and age. A T-cell fraction above 20% appeared protective regardless of ulceration status, mitotic rate or nodal disease.

The chain joins TRBV6-8 to TRBJ1-5, with no reliable assignment of the D segment. The origin of this receptor is a human donor with melanoma. Material: melanoma tumor tissue. The CDR3 amino acid sequence is: CASSYVGSNQPQHF. The DNA sequence follows: TGTGCCAGCAGTTACGTTGGCAGCAATCAGCCCCAGCATTTT.